Listed below are T cell receptor beta chains from one sample, sequenced in a study of blood T cell repertoires in COVID-19. The repertoire was sequenced with immunoSEQ multiplex PCR; TCRdb's copy has only in-frame clones and lacks some. Here the sample spans fewer than 200,000 clones, approximately 89% being singletons. The sequenced sample was peripheral blood. The receptors come from a man between 35 and 55 years old with active or convalescent COVID-19. CDR3s include the opening cysteine and the closing phenylalanine or tryptophan. The D gene is left open where the match is weak. Size tells how often a clone was seen (once, few, many) or the class of an expanded clone, and some rows leave it out.

few | - | TRBJ1-4 | TRBV7-9 | CASSQGSDEPGKLFF | TGTGCCAGCAGCCAGGGTTCAGATGAACCTGGAAAACTGTTTTTT
- | TRBD1 | TRBJ1-2 | TRBV27 | CASSSLGQGTDGYTF | TGTGCCAGCAGTTCCCTCGGACAGGGTACGGATGGCTACACCTTC
- | - | TRBJ1-1 | TRBV5-1 | CASSAGVNTEAFF | TGCGCCAGCAGCGCAGGGGTGAACACTGAAGCTTTCTTT
- | - | TRBJ2-1 | TRBV9 | CASSVVPRGRNEQFF | TGTGCCAGCAGCGTAGTCCCCCGGGGTCGCAATGAGCAGTTCTTC
- | - | TRBJ1-1 | TRBV19 | CASSIPGYNTEAFF | TGTGCCAGTAGTATACCAGGGTACAACACTGAAGCTTTCTTT
- | TRBD1 | TRBJ2-2 | TRBV9 | CASSPGTGLTGELFF | TGTGCCAGCAGCCCTGGGACAGGGCTCACCGGGGAGCTGTTTTTT
- | TRBD1 | TRBJ1-5 | TRBV5-1 | CASSLGTAGEPQHF | TGCGCCAGCAGCCTTGGGACAGCCGGAGAGCCCCAGCATTTT
- | - | TRBJ1-1 | TRBV6-5 | CASSYSMATRNTEAFF | TGTGCCAGCAGTTACTCGATGGCAACACGGAACACTGAAGCTTTCTTT
- | - | TRBJ1-1 | TRBV10-1 | CASSPRTGTEAFF | TGCGCCAGCAGTCCGAGAACGGGCACTGAAGCTTTCTTT
- | TRBD1 | TRBJ1-2 | TRBV19 | CASSSDRGPGGYTF | TGTGCCAGTAGCTCCGACAGGGGGCCGGGAGGCTACACCTTC
- | TRBD1 | TRBJ1-1 | TRBV15 | CATSRAGQLNTEAFF | TGTGCCACCAGCAGAGCGGGACAGCTGAACACTGAAGCTTTCTTT
- | - | TRBJ1-2 | TRBV5-1 | CASSLFSLREKDYGYTF | TGCGCCAGCAGCTTGTTCTCGTTGAGAGAGAAAGACTATGGCTACACCTTC
- | - | TRBJ1-3 | TRBV5-5 | CASSLGLDTIYF | TGTGCCAGCAGCTTGGGTCTAGACACCATATATTTT
- | TRBD1 | TRBJ1-2 | TRBV5-1 | CASSPQGAWGYTF | TGCGCCAGCAGCCCCCAGGGGGCGTGGGGCTACACCTTC
- | - | TRBJ2-3 | TRBV15 | CATSRILGADTQYF | TGTGCCACCAGCAGAATCCTAGGGGCAGATACGCAGTATTTT
- | TRBD1 | TRBJ1-4 | TRBV27 | CASSWRTGPNEKLFF | TGTGCCAGCAGTTGGAGGACAGGCCCCAATGAAAAACTGTTTTTT
- | TRBD1 | TRBJ1-2 | TRBV11-2 | CASSLGTGGFGYTF | TGTGCCAGCAGCTTAGGGACAGGGGGTTTTGGCTACACCTTC